The T cell receptor (beta chain) under discussion was sequenced for a study of identifying expanded T cells in peripheral blood. Healthy donors had no documented immune events, such as infections, while sampled. TCRdb keeps only in-frame clones here, not all; method: immunoSEQ multiplex PCR. This table has 90,000 to 100,000 clones, about 90% appearing once. With regard to this clone: The target antigen is unknown. The DNA is left out, because the CDR3 cannot be placed on it with certainty; the CDR3 is given as TCRdb lists it.

Study findings and constraints: Over about two and four weeks, about 16 and 19 clones changed, versus roughly 1.2 between replicates.

CDR1 is SNHLY, CDR2 FYNNEI, per germline. The CDR3 is 17 amino acids in total, end residues counted. The sample comprised blood. V and J are TRBV2 and TRBJ2-6; the table calls TRBD1, which could not be checked here. The receptor was isolated from a person between 18 and 70 years old in good health. The CDR3 protein is CASSSSGQVSGANVLTF.